The 10 T cell receptor beta chains reported below all come from one sample, sequenced in a study. MiXCR was run by TCRdb on the RT-PCR reads, yielding one entry per CDR3 protein. The sample holds 550,000 to 750,000 distinct CDR3 sequences, around 14% seen once. Sequencing was carried out using memory CD4+ T cells from blood. These receptors were obtained from a female donor in good health, serving as a healthy control.

This chain joins TRBV7-9 and TRBJ2-7, with 15 bases identical to TRBD2. V trimming: 4 bases; J trimming: 5 bases; junction bases outside the gene matches: 3. The CDR3 runs to 15 residues. CDR1 and CDR2 (germline): SEHNR, FQNEAQ (reference sequence). The CDR3 DNA sequence: TGTGCCAGCAGCTGGACTAGCGGGAGGGCTCACGAGCAGTACTTC. Translating gives CASSWTSGRAHEQYF.

The chain links TRBV15 to TRBJ2-2; tentatively, D is TRBD1 (5 bases). The length of the CDR3 is 16 residues. The V and J ends lost 0 bases and 4 bases respectively, with 12 bases between them. Germline V gene sequence: CDR1 LNHNV, CDR2 YYDKDF (reference sequence). DNA for the CDR3: TGTGCCACCAGCAGAGATCTGGGGCAGGCCACCGGGGAGCTGTTTTTT. This encodes CATSRDLGQATGELFF.

The gene calls are TRBV6-6 and TRBJ2-1; D remains unclear. Germline CDR1 reads MNHNY; CDR2 reads SVGAGI (reference sequence). V lost 8 bases, J lost 0 bases, and 8 bases lay in between. The CDR3 runs to 13 residues. CDR3 bases: TGTGCCAGCGGCTTCGACTCCTACAATGAGCAGTTCTTC. Its translation: CASGFDSYNEQFF.

This clonotype was observed a few times. This sequence joins TRBV12-3 or TRBV12-4 and TRBJ2-1; D not resolved. The germline V and J ends were trimmed by 4 bases and 6 bases, with 13 bases remaining between them. The CDR3 contains 14 residues. The chain's CDR3 is CASSYGGRVNEQFF. The CDR3 DNA sequence: TGTGCCAGCAGTTACGGCGGACGAGTCAATGAGCAGTTCTTC.

The rearrangement uses TRBV28 and TRBJ2-4; D could derive from TRBD1 or TRBD2 (5 bases each). Germline CDR1 is MDHEN and CDR2 is SYDVKM. This CDR3 has 16 amino acids. Trimming removed 7 bases from V and 9 bases from J, with 25 bases in between. The CDR3 is CASTSPRWVGESIQYF. The CDR3 DNA sequence: TGTGCCAGCACTAGCCCCCGGTGGGTGGGGGAGAGCATTCAGTACTTC.

This clonotype was recorded at least ten times. The V gene is TRBV20-1, the J gene TRBJ2-7, with 10 nucleotides matching TRBD2. J was trimmed by 9 bases and V by 6 bases; bases with no gene match: 17. The CDR3 contains 15 residues. Germline CDR1 DFQATT, CDR2 SNEGSKA (reference sequence). The CDR3 DNA sequence: TGCAGTGCGATCAACCCTAGCGGGAGAACGGAAGGGCAGTACTTC. Translating gives CSAINPSGRTEGQYF.

The chain uses TRBV12-3 or TRBV12-4 and TRBJ1-2; D possibly corresponds to TRBD1 (6 bases). V dropped 4 bases and J dropped 6 bases, with 15 bases sitting between them. The CDR3 totals 14 residues. CDR3 sequence reads: CASSSGVKRDGYTF. The CDR3 DNA reads TGTGCCAGCAGTTCAGGGGTGAAGAGGGATGGCTACACCTTC.

This clonotype appeared once. The chain combines TRBV5-4 with TRBJ2-5; D unclear. V was pared by 0 bases and J by 5 bases, with 5 bases between. Germline V gene sequence: CDR1 SGHNT, CDR2 YYREEE (reference sequence). The CDR3 is 12 amino acids. The chain's CDR3 is CASSLAMETQYF. Written as DNA, the CDR3 is TGTGCCAGCAGCTTGGCTATGGAGACCCAGTACTTC.

The sample holds many counts of this clonotype. V is TRBV6-4 and J is TRBJ2-1; D is possibly TRBD1 or TRBD2 (6 bases each). Looked up from germline, CDR1 is MRHNA and CDR2 is SNTAGT. The CDR3 loop spans 13 amino acids. Trimming took off 6 bases at V and 2 bases at J, with 8 bases between the two ends. CDR3 amino acids: CASRGGTYNEQFF. CDR3 bases: TGTGCCAGCAGAGGGGGGACCTACAATGAGCAGTTCTTC.

This clonotype has a handful of counts. The chain links TRBV20-1 to TRBJ2-7, with 9 bases that match TRBD2. V lost 4 bases to trimming and J lost 2 bases; unmatched junction nucleotides: 9. The germline CDR1 and CDR2 sequences are DFQATT and SNEGSKA (reference sequence). The CDR3 is 15 amino acids. The CDR3 reads CSAILRLAGPYEQYF. CDR3 bases: TGCAGTGCTATCCTTAGGCTAGCGGGACCCTACGAGCAGTACTTC.